This T cell receptor (beta chain) was recorded in a study of blood T cell repertoires in COVID-19. Across the study: Samples taken during acute and convalescent COVID-19 were collected in the United States, Italy and Spain. From T cells, B-cell-depleted T cells, or PBMCs came the material, which was cDNA or gDNA.

This study enrolled people aged about 18 to 100 from about two dozen US geographic areas. Clinical history reported by participants formed the basis on which cohorts were assigned. Some clones are missing from TCRdb's copy, which holds only in-frame ones; the method was immunoSEQ multiplex PCR. The sample has fewer than 250,000 clones; about nine tenths are singletons. The length of the CDR3 is 15 residues. Per germline, CDR1 MNHEY and CDR2 SMNVEV (reference sequence). With V trimmed by 7 bases and J by 1 base, 8 bases remained unmatched. The rearrangement joins TRBV27 to TRBJ1-1; TRBD1 aligns across 8 bases. The source of this sequence is a young woman with acute COVID-19. The material sequenced was PBMCs or T cells enriched from blood (not recorded which). This CDR3 is CASTRDRNRNTEAFF. The CDR3 DNA follows: TGTGCCAGCACCCGGGACAGGAACAGGAACACTGAAGCTTTCTTT.